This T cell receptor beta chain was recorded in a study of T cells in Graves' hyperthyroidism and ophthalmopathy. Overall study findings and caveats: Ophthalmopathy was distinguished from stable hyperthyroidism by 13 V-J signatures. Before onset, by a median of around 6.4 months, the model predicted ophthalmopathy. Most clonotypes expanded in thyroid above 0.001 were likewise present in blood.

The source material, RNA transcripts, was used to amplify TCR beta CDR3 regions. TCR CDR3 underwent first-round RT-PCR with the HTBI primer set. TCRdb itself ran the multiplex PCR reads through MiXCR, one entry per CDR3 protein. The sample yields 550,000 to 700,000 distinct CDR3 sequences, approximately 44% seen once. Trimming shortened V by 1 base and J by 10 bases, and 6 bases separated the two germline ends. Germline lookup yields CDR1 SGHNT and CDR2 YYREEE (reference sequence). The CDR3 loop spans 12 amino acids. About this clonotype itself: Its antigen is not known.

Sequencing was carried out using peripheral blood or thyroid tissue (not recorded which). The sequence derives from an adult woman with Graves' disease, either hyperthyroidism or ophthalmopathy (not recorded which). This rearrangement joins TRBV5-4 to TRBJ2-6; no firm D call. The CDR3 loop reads CASSLTRNVLTF. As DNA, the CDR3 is TGTGCCAGCAGCTTGACAAGGAACGTCCTGACTTTC.